The next 19 T cell receptor beta chains were all read from a single sample in a study of blood T cell repertoires in COVID-19. Sequenced by immunoSEQ multiplex PCR; TCRdb stores in-frame clones only, minus some. The sample carries about 240,000 clones, approximately 80% recorded once. Sequenced input: peripheral blood. These receptors were collected from a woman aged 18-29 years with acute or convalescent COVID-19.

The V and J genes are TRBV7-2 and TRBJ2-5; the D gene is possibly TRBD2 (5 bases). Between the trimmed V and J ends, which lost 6 bases and 7 bases, there was a span of 12 bases. In germline, CDR1 is SGHTA, CDR2 FQGNSA. CDR3 length: 12 residues. The CDR3 sequence is CASRPSRGTQYF. The CDR3 DNA is TGTGCCAGCAGACCCTCCCGGGGGACCCAGTACTTC.

This chain uses TRBV20-1 with TRBJ2-1; the D is unclear. CDR1 and CDR2 from the germline V gene are DFQATT and SNEGSKA (reference sequence). Deletions cut 7 bases from V and 3 bases from J, with 7 bases between. The CDR3 spans 11 residues. The DNA for the CDR3 is TGCAGTGTTCACTACTACAATGAGCAGTTCTTC. Translating it yields CSVHYYNEQFF.

CDR3 sequence (DNA): TGTGCCAGTAGTGTTACTAGCGGGAGGGCCCTCGATGAGCAGTTCTTC. Translating gives CASSVTSGRALDEQFF. V and J are TRBV19 and TRBJ2-1; TRBD2 agrees at 13 bases. The CDR3 runs 16 residues. With V trimmed by 5 bases and J by 8 bases, 9 bases remained unmatched. Germline values: CDR1 LNHDA, CDR2 SQIVND (reference sequence).

The chain joins TRBV30 to TRBJ2-5, with 10 bases aligning to TRBD2. The germline V gene encodes CDR1 GTSNPN and CDR2 SVGIG (reference sequence). The CDR3 runs to 12 residues. V lost 8 bases to trimming and J lost 4 bases; unmatched junction nucleotides: 4. The CDR3 region has the DNA TGTGCCCGGGGACTAGCGCGAGAGACCCAGTACTTC. As protein: CARGLARETQYF.

The V call is TRBV7-9, the J call TRBJ2-2; D is unresolved. The V end lost 6 bases, the J end lost 7 bases, and 6 bases lay between the germline ends. The CDR3 loop spans 11 amino acids. From germline, CDR1 is SEHNR and CDR2 FQNEAQ (reference sequence). This CDR3 is CASRSNGELFF. CDR3 bases: TGTGCCAGCAGATCCAACGGGGAGCTGTTTTTT.

The chain couples TRBV19 to TRBJ2-5; a weak D match, TRBD1 (8 bases). CDR3 length: 13 amino acids. V lost 5 bases and J lost 5, with 12 bases in between. Germline V gene data show CDR1 as LNHDA and CDR2 as SQIVND (reference sequence). The CDR3 region has the DNA TGTGCCAGTAGTGTACAGGGGGGGGAGACCCAGTACTTC. This codes for CASSVQGGETQYF.

The gene calls are TRBV6-2 or TRBV6-3 and TRBJ1-1; D gene ambiguous. Between the trimmed V and J ends, which lost 2 bases and 1 base, there was a span of 11 bases. Germline V gene lookup returns CDR1 MNHEY and CDR2 SVGEGT. CDR3 size: 15 residues. CDR3 residues: CASSYGGGWNTEAFF. In DNA, the CDR3 is TGTGCCAGCAGTTACGGCGGCGGGTGGAACACTGAAGCTTTCTTT.

This clone was seen only a few times. V is TRBV5-1 and J is TRBJ1-3; a possible D gene is TRBD1 (5 bases). Germline CDR1 SGHRS, CDR2 YFSETQ. CDR3 length: 15 residues. The V and J ends lost 4 bases and 3 bases respectively, with 14 bases between them. This CDR3 reads CASSPGPEDGNTIYF. The CDR3 DNA follows: TGCGCCAGCAGCCCAGGGCCGGAAGATGGAAACACCATATATTTT.

The chain uses TRBV6-5 and TRBJ2-3, with D unresolved. Germline loops: CDR1 MNHEY, CDR2 SVGAGI. V was pared by 0 bases and J by 0 bases, with 10 bases between. The CDR3 spans 16 residues. DNA for the CDR3: TGTGCCAGCAGTTACTCGGGCAGCTTGAGCACAGATACGCAGTATTTT. It is translated as CASSYSGSLSTDTQYF.

This chain uses TRBV11-2 with TRBJ2-5; perhaps TRBD2 as D (6 bases). CDR3 length: 16 residues. Germline V gene data show CDR1 as SGHAT and CDR2 as FQNNGV. Trimming took off 1 base at V and 5 bases at J, with 17 bases between the two ends. The DNA for the CDR3 is TGTGCCAGCAGCTTAGGAGGCGGGACCACGGCGGAGACCCAGTACTTC. Protein product: CASSLGGGTTAETQYF.

V gene TRBV2 combines with J gene TRBJ1-4; possibly TRBD1 for D (5 bases). CDR1 is SNHLY and CDR2 is FYNNEI in the germline V gene. V was pared by 6 bases and J by 1 base, with 9 bases between. The CDR3 has 14 amino acids. The CDR3 region has the DNA TGTGCCAGCAGGGCGGGGGAAACTAATGAAAAACTGTTTTTT. It encodes CASRAGETNEKLFF.

Here the CDR3 reads CATSDRAGGYTF. The CDR3 coding sequence is TGTGCCACCAGTGATCGGGCAGGGGGCTACACCTTC. The rearrangement uses TRBV24-1 and TRBJ1-2; possibly TRBD1 for D (5 bases). Per the germline V gene, CDR1 is KGHDR and CDR2 is SFDVKD. The CDR3 extends over 12 amino acids. The V gene lost 3 bases and the J gene lost 8 bases, with 9 bases spanning the gap.

V usage is TRBV11-2 and J usage is TRBJ2-7; perhaps TRBD1 as D (5 bases). This CDR3 contains 11 residues. The ends were cut back, 9 bases at V and 6 bases at J, with 12 bases in the middle. Germline V lookup: CDR1 SGHAT, CDR2 FQNNGV. CDR3 sequence (DNA): TGTGCCAGTTCAGGGTTGGGCGAGCAGTACTTC. It encodes CASSGLGEQYF.

The rearrangement uses TRBV7-2 and TRBJ2-1; tentatively, D is TRBD2 (5 bases). CDR3 size: 15 residues. V was trimmed by 1 base and J by 12 bases, leaving 19 bases between them. Germline CDR1 is SGHTA and CDR2 is FQGNSA. The CDR3 DNA is TGTGCCAGCAGCTTAGAGATGATGGGCCTCGAGGGGCAGTTCTTC. Translation gives CASSLEMMGLEGQFF.

The chain links TRBV3-1 (or the pseudogene TRBV3-2) to TRBJ2-3; D unresolved. Germline loops: CDR1 LGHDT, CDR2 YNNKEL (reference sequence). V lost 4 bases and J 7 bases, leaving 9 bases between the germline ends. The CDR3 covers 12 residues. In DNA, the CDR3 is TGTGCCAGCAGCCCCTCCTACCATACGCAGTATTTT. It specifies CASSPSYHTQYF.

This sequence joins TRBV19 and TRBJ1-2; D not certain. Germline V lookup: CDR1 LNHDA, CDR2 SQIVND (reference sequence). V was clipped by 3 bases and J by 5 bases, with 13 bases between them. The CDR3 extends over 14 amino acids. The CDR3 is CASSIQAAIYGYTF. The CDR3 nucleotides read TGTGCCAGTAGTATTCAGGCAGCTATTTATGGCTACACCTTC.

The V and J genes are TRBV4-3 and TRBJ1-5, with unresolved D. CDR1 is LGHNA and CDR2 is YSLEER in the germline V gene. The length of the CDR3 is 13 residues. Trimming pared 0 bases from V and 5 bases from J, leaving 5 bases between. The CDR3 loop reads CASSQDSDQPQHF. The CDR3 DNA follows: TGCGCCAGCAGCCAAGACTCGGATCAGCCCCAGCATTTT.

The gene calls are TRBV18 and TRBJ2-7, with D maybe TRBD1 (5 bases). The germline V gene encodes CDR1 KGHSH and CDR2 LQKENI. There are 13 residues in the CDR3. V was pared by 2 bases and J by 3 bases, with 8 bases between. The CDR3, as DNA: TGTGCCAGCTCACCAGGGGCCGACTACGAGCAGTACTTC. Protein sequence: CASSPGADYEQYF.

This sequence joins TRBV6-5 and TRBJ1-1; 9 bases map to TRBD1. The V gene end was trimmed by 2 bases and the J gene end by 4 bases; junction bases not matched to a gene: 8. CDR1 and CDR2 (germline): MNHEY, SVGAGI. CDR3 length: 16 residues. CDR3 region: CASSYGPGQGGTEAFF. CDR3 DNA: TGTGCCAGCAGTTACGGCCCGGGACAGGGAGGCACTGAAGCTTTCTTT.